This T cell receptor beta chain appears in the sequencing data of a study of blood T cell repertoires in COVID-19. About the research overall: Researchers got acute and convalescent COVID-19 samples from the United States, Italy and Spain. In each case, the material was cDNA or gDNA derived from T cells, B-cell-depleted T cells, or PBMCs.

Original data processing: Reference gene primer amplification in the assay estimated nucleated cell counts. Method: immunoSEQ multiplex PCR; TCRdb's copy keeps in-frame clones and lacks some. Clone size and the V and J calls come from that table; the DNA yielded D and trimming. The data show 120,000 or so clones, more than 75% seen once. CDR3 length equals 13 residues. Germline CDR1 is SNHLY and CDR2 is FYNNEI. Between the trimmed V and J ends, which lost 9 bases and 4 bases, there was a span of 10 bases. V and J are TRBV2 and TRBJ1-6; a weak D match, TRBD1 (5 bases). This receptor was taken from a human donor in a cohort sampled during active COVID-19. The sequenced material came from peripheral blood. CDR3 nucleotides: TGTGCCAGTGTGGACAAGTATAATTCACCCCTCCACTTT. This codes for CASVDKYNSPLHF. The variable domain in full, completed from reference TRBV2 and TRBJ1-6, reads EPEVTQTPSHQVTQMGQEVILRCVPISNHLYFYWYRQILGQKVEFLVSFYNNEISEKSEIFDDQFSVERPDGSNFTLKIRSTKLEDSAMYFCASVDKYNSPLHFGNGTRLTVT.